This T cell receptor (beta chain) was captured by sequencing in a study of PD-1 blockade in classical Hodgkin lymphoma. Study-wide context: The study gave patients nivolumab 3 mg/kg intravenously every 2 weeks.

Each of the patients experienced relapse following autologous stem cell transplantation, and their brentuximab vedotin exposure differed. A word on this clone: Its target is unknown.

The CDR3 sequence is 11 residues long. Germline CDR1 is MNHEY and CDR2 is SVGAGI. The V end was cut by 6 bases, the J end by 6 bases, with 5 bases between. The study, taken as a whole, reports: A significant rise in TCR diversity was seen by C4D1 for CD4+ cells but not for CD8+ cells. Baseline diversity resembling that of newly diagnosed patients was seen in complete responders. Still unresolved is the cause of the repertoire differences, which may be disease activity or prior therapy.

The data were produced by immunoSEQ multiplex PCR, yet TCRdb's version contains in-frame clones alone and is incomplete. The sample holds over 45,000 clones, over 60% seen once. The sequencing here drew on peripheral blood mononuclear cells (PBMCs), taken before the second cycle of nivolumab. The V gene is TRBV6-5, the J gene TRBJ2-2, with no clear D. The receptor's source is a human donor with classical Hodgkin lymphoma. For the CDR3, the DNA is TGTGCCAGCAGCTTTTCCGGGGAGCTGTTTTTT. It yields the protein CASSFSGELFF.